These 27 T cell receptor beta chains share one sample of origin, sequenced in a study of T cell responses to AZD1222 COVID-19 vaccine. TCRdb keeps only in-frame clones here, not all; method: immunoSEQ multiplex PCR. The table includes 95,000 to 100,000 clones, roughly 84% detected once. The source was peripheral blood, collected on day 0 of AZD1222 vaccination. The receptors were sampled from an adult in good health.

The chain uses TRBV4-1 and TRBJ2-5; D not certain. Germline CDR1 and CDR2: MGHRA and YSYEKL. V shed 1 base and J shed 2 bases, with 5 bases lying between them. The CDR3 sequence is 13 residues long. CDR3 sequence (DNA): TGCGCCAGCAGCCAAGGGCAGCAAGAGACCCAGTACTTC. It specifies CASSQGQQETQYF.

The genes are TRBV27 and TRBJ2-3; tentatively, D is TRBD2 (6 bases). CDR3 length: 16 amino acids. V was pared by 6 bases and J by 6 bases, with 22 bases between. Germline V lookup: CDR1 MNHEY, CDR2 SMNVEV (reference sequence). CDR3 protein: CASSTLWGGKWDTQYF. As DNA, the CDR3 is TGTGCCAGCAGCACCCTTTGGGGCGGGAAGTGGGATACGCAGTATTTT.

This chain links TRBV30 with TRBJ1-2, with 9 nucleotides matching TRBD1. The J segment lost 6 bases and the V segment lost 4 bases, leaving 6 bases of the junction unmatched. The CDR3 totals 13 residues. Looked up from germline, CDR1 is GTSNPN and CDR2 is SVGIG (reference sequence). The CDR3 DNA reads as TGTGCCTGGACCCCCGGGACAGGGAATGGCTACACCTTC. Translated, it gives CAWTPGTGNGYTF.

J is TRBJ2-3 and V is TRBV7-9, with 10 bases matching TRBD2. The V and J ends lost 1 base and 6 bases, in that order; junction bases with no gene match: 7. The CDR3 has 16 amino acids. The germline gives CDR1 SEHNR, CDR2 FQNEAQ (reference sequence). The CDR3 coding sequence is TGTGCCAGCAGCTTAGTCTCTAGCGGGAGTGCGGATACGCAGTATTTT. This gives the protein CASSLVSSGSADTQYF. The variable domain in full, with the rest retrieved from reference TRBV7-9 and TRBJ2-3, is DTGVSQNPRHKITKRGQNVTFRCDPISEHNRLYWYRQTLGQGPEFLTYFQNEAQLEKSRLLSDRFSAERPKGSFSTLEIQRTEQGDSAMYLCASSLVSSGSADTQYFGPGTRLTVL.

V is TRBV13 and J is TRBJ2-7, with TRBD1 as a possible D gene (6 bases). This CDR3 contains 16 residues. Germline values: CDR1 PRHDT, CDR2 FYEKMQ (reference sequence). V was pared by 1 base and J by 0 bases, with 13 bases between. The CDR3 sequence: CASSLEGQGSSYEQYF. The DNA for the CDR3 is TGTGCCAGCAGCTTAGAAGGGCAGGGGTCCTCCTACGAGCAGTACTTC.

The chain uses TRBV5-1 and TRBJ1-5; 10 positions match TRBD1. CDR1 SGHRS and CDR2 YFSETQ come from the germline V gene. Trimming removed 1 base from V and 5 bases from J; junction bases left unmatched: 3. The CDR3 loop spans 15 amino acids. Here the CDR3 reads CASSLTGTGDQPQHF. The CDR3 DNA reads as TGCGCCAGCAGCTTGACTGGGACAGGGGATCAGCCCCAGCATTTT.

This clone appeared once. The CDR3 DNA sequence: TGTGCCATCAGTGAAGGGGGCGGAGAGCATGAGCAGTTCTTC. Amino acids: CAISEGGGEHEQFF. The genes are TRBV10-3 and TRBJ2-1; 7 bases line up with TRBD1. The CDR3 covers 14 residues. J lost 8 bases, V lost 3 bases, and 7 bases had no gene match. CDR1 and CDR2 from the germline V gene are ENHRY and SYGVKD.

This chain links TRBV29-1 with TRBJ2-7; TRBD2 aligns across 12 bases. The CDR3 extends over 14 amino acids. Trimming cost V 3 bases and J 6 bases; bases outside gene matches: 6. Germline CDR1 is SQVTM and CDR2 is ANQGSEA. The CDR3 coding sequence is TGCAGCGTTGAGGCTAGCGGGAGGGCCAGCGAGCAGTACTTC. Translation: CSVEASGRASEQYF.

V gene TRBV7-9 combines with J gene TRBJ2-7, with D unresolved. The V gene lost 3 bases and the J gene lost 5 bases, with 11 bases spanning the gap. Germline lookup yields CDR1 SEHNR and CDR2 FQNEAQ (reference sequence). This CDR3 has 13 residues. The CDR3 sequence: CASSLNTADEQYF. The CDR3 nucleotides are TGTGCCAGCAGCTTGAATACAGCAGACGAGCAGTACTTC.

The V and J genes are TRBV3-1 (or the pseudogene TRBV3-2) and TRBJ2-1; no clear D. CDR1 and CDR2 (germline): LGHDT, YNNKEL (reference sequence). Trimming stripped 3 bases from V and 6 bases from J, with 12 bases between. This CDR3 contains 14 residues. The CDR3 spells CASSHRTKFNEQFF. For the CDR3, the DNA is TGTGCCAGCAGCCATCGGACCAAGTTCAATGAGCAGTTCTTC.

The chain recombines TRBV18 with TRBJ1-4; 7 positions match TRBD1. This CDR3 is 13 amino acids long. Unmatched junction bases numbered 3, after V lost 3 bases and J lost 8 bases. Looked up from germline, CDR1 is KGHSH and CDR2 is LQKENI. CDR3 sequence (DNA): TGTGCCAGCTCACCCGGGACAGCCGAAAAACTGTTTTTT. Translating gives CASSPGTAEKLFF. The whole variable domain, remainder taken from reference TRBV18 and TRBJ1-4, is NAGVMQNPRHLVRRRGQEARLRCSPMKGHSHVYWYRQLPEEGLKFMVYLQKENIIDESGMPKERFSAEFPKEGPSILRIQQVVRGDSAAYFCASSPGTAEKLFFGSGTQLSVL.

The CDR3 coding sequence is TGTGCCAGCAGCCGAAACAGGGGAAAGGGTACTGAAGCTTTCTTT. This sequence encodes CASSRNRGKGTEAFF. This rearrangement joins TRBV5-5 to TRBJ1-1; 7 nucleotides agree with TRBD1. The CDR3 runs to 15 residues. Germline V gene data show CDR1 as SGHKS and CDR2 as YYEKEE (reference sequence). After removal of 4 bases from V and 5 bases from J, the junction contained 11 bases not matched to a gene.

The chain links TRBV18 to TRBJ1-1; a weak D match, TRBD1 (5 bases). This CDR3 contains 14 residues. Trimming stripped 6 bases from V and 3 bases from J, with 14 bases between. Looked up from germline, CDR1 is KGHSH and CDR2 is LQKENI. The CDR3: CASSGRVWDTEAFF. CDR3 in DNA: TGTGCCAGCTCGGGACGGGTCTGGGACACTGAAGCTTTCTTT. The full variable domain, completed using reference TRBV18 and TRBJ1-1, is NAGVMQNPRHLVRRRGQEARLRCSPMKGHSHVYWYRQLPEEGLKFMVYLQKENIIDESGMPKERFSAEFPKEGPSILRIQQVVRGDSAAYFCASSGRVWDTEAFFGQGTRLTVV.

This clone appeared a single time. The chain couples TRBV2 to TRBJ1-2; possible D gene TRBD1, 5 bases. Deletions cut 9 bases from V and 0 bases from J, with 20 bases between. From germline, CDR1 is SNHLY and CDR2 FYNNEI. The CDR3 totals 16 residues. CDR3 nucleotides: TGTGCCAGTTCACTCACTTTACAGGCTACTAACTATGGCTACACCTTC. Translating gives CASSLTLQATNYGYTF.

V gene TRBV10-2 combines with J gene TRBJ2-5; D perhaps matches TRBD2 (7 bases). This CDR3 has 13 amino acids. Trimming took off 8 bases at V and 4 bases at J, with 14 bases between the two ends. The germline V gene has CDR1 WSHSY and CDR2 SAAADI. CDR3 amino acids: CASSGGGGETQYF. As DNA, the CDR3 is TGCGCCAGCTCGGGGGGCGGCGGAGAGACCCAGTACTTC.

The gene calls are TRBV28 and TRBJ2-1; maybe TRBD2 (6 bases). Germline CDR1 MDHEN, CDR2 SYDVKM. The V gene lost 3 bases and the J gene lost 4 bases, with 10 bases spanning the gap. The CDR3 covers 14 residues. The CDR3 coding sequence is TGTGCCAGCAGTTTTAGCGGTCCTTACAATGAGCAGTTCTTC. This translates into CASSFSGPYNEQFF.

The V gene is TRBV30, the J gene TRBJ2-2; D unresolved. V lost 3 bases, J lost 9 bases, and 11 bases lay in between. The CDR3 sequence is 12 residues long. Germline V gene sequence: CDR1 GTSNPN, CDR2 SVGIG (reference sequence). The CDR3 reads CAWRHPSWELFF. CDR3 nucleotide sequence: TGTGCCTGGAGGCATCCGAGCTGGGAGCTGTTTTTT.

The J gene is TRBJ1-2, the V gene TRBV3-1 (or the pseudogene TRBV3-2); TRBD1 aligns across 8 bases. CDR3 length equals 15 residues. Looked up from germline, CDR1 is LGHDT and CDR2 is YNNKEL (reference sequence). V was clipped by 3 bases and J by 3 bases; unmatched bases: 6. The CDR3 DNA follows: TGTGCCAGCAGCCAGGGCCCGACAGGGGACTATGGCTACACCTTC. Its protein is CASSQGPTGDYGYTF.

The chain employs TRBV28 and TRBJ2-7; 10 nucleotides agree with TRBD2. Germline V gene sequence: CDR1 MDHEN, CDR2 SYDVKM. V shed 1 base and J 5 bases; nucleotides not matched to a gene: 5. This CDR3 is 15 amino acids long. The CDR3 region is CASSLFITSGNEQYF. The CDR3, as DNA: TGTGCCAGCAGTTTATTTATTACTAGCGGGAACGAGCAGTACTTC.

The rearrangement joins TRBV10-3 to TRBJ2-3; 7 nucleotides agree with TRBD2. Germline V gene sequence: CDR1 ENHRY, CDR2 SYGVKD. After removal of 2 bases from V and 2 bases from J, the junction contained 4 bases not matched to a gene. CDR3 length equals 15 residues. CDR3 loop: CAISEGTTNTDTQYF. The CDR3 nucleotides read TGTGCCATCAGTGAGGGGACTACCAACACAGATACGCAGTATTTT.

The chain uses TRBV6-5 and TRBJ2-1; 7 bases agree with TRBD1. V lost 5 bases, J lost 8 bases, and 6 bases stayed unmatched. This CDR3 region has 13 residues. Germline V gene sequence: CDR1 MNHEY, CDR2 SVGAGI. The CDR3 coding sequence is TGTGCCAGCAGTCCTCGACAGGGTTATGAGCAGTTCTTC. Translation: CASSPRQGYEQFF.

The chain links TRBV29-1 to TRBJ2-2; 9 nucleotides match TRBD1. This CDR3 is 16 amino acids long. CDR1 is SQVTM, CDR2 ANQGSEA, per germline. The J segment lost 5 bases and the V segment lost 0 bases, leaving 7 bases of the junction unmatched. CDR3 loop: CSVEDLRDRDTGELFF. The DNA for the CDR3 is TGCAGCGTTGAAGATCTCCGGGACAGGGATACCGGGGAGCTGTTTTTT.

This clone was observed a single time. The chain combines TRBV2 with TRBJ1-5; D perhaps matches TRBD1 (5 bases). There are 15 residues in the CDR3. Trimming took 1 base from V and 2 from J, leaving 9 bases between them. CDR1 and CDR2 (germline): SNHLY, FYNNEI. The CDR3 DNA follows: TGTGCCAGCAGTGAAGAGGGGACGGGCAATCAGCCCCAGCATTTT. Amino acids: CASSEEGTGNQPQHF.

The chain combines TRBV6-5 with TRBJ1-2; D not resolved. The germline gives CDR1 MNHEY, CDR2 SVGAGI. V lost 4 bases and J lost 7, with 13 bases in between. The CDR3 sequence is 13 residues long. CDR3 protein: CASSFPDGSGYTF. The CDR3 DNA is TGTGCCAGCAGTTTCCCAGACGGGAGTGGCTACACCTTC.

The V and J genes are TRBV28 and TRBJ1-6; 9 positions agree with TRBD1. The trim removed 5 bases at V and 9 bases at J, leaving 20 bases unmatched. The CDR3 has 19 residues. Per the germline V gene, CDR1 is MDHEN and CDR2 is SYDVKM. In nucleotides, the CDR3 is TGTGCCAGCAGTCCCTATCCGGGACAGGGAAAGGCTGGGGGTTCACCCCTCCACTTT. Its translation: CASSPYPGQGKAGGSPLHF.

The chain is built from TRBV6-2 or TRBV6-3 and TRBJ2-7; 7 bases fit TRBD2. The germline CDR1 and CDR2 sequences are MNHEY and SVGEGT. V lost 5 bases and J lost 2; bases outside the gene matches: 6. CDR3 length equals 14 residues. The CDR3 sequence: CASSRTGLTYEQYF. The CDR3 region has the DNA TGTGCCAGCAGTCGAACGGGACTAACCTACGAGCAGTACTTC.

The chain uses TRBV6-2 or TRBV6-3 and TRBJ2-7; tentatively, D is TRBD2 (5 bases). The germline gives CDR1 MNHEY, CDR2 SVGEGT. The V and J ends lost 5 bases and 2 bases respectively, with 10 bases between them. The CDR3 length is 13 residues. The CDR3 DNA reads as TGTGCCAGCAGTCGGCGGGCACCCTACGAGCAGTACTTC. Translated: CASSRRAPYEQYF.